This T cell receptor beta chain was retrieved from a study of T cells in Graves' hyperthyroidism and ophthalmopathy. RNA transcripts gave rise to amplified TCR beta CDR3 regions. The HTBI primer set served for first-round RT-PCR of the TCR CDR3. TCRdb re-called the multiplex PCR reads through MiXCR, storing one row per CDR3 protein. The sample has roughly 740,000 distinct CDR3 sequences, 16% seen once; the top ten hold roughly 8%. Germline trimming cut 6 bases from V and 2 bases from J; bases unmatched to any gene: 14. The CDR3 is 19 amino acids. Germline V lookup: CDR1 SNHLY, CDR2 FYNNEI. This clonotype was counted ten times or more.

Sequencing was carried out using blood. This rearrangement joins TRBV2 to TRBJ2-1; TRBD2 aligns across 12 bases. The clonotype comes from a man between 18 and 35 years old with Graves' hyperthyroidism. The CDR3 DNA follows: TGTGCCAGCAGGCCGGGACTAGCGGGTCATCGAACGGCCTACAATGAGCAGTTCTTC. Translation: CASRPGLAGHRTAYNEQFF.